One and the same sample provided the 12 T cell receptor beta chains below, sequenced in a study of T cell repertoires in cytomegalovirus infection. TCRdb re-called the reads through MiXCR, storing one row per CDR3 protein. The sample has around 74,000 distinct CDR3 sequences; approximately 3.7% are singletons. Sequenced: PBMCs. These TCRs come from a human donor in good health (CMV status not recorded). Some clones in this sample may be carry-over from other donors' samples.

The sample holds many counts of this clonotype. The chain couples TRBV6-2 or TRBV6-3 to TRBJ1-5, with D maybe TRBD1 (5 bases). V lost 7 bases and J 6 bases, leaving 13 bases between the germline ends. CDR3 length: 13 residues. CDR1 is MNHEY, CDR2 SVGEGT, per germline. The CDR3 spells CASIGEVGQPQHF. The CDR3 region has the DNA TGTGCCAGCATAGGGGAAGTTGGTCAGCCCCAGCATTTT.

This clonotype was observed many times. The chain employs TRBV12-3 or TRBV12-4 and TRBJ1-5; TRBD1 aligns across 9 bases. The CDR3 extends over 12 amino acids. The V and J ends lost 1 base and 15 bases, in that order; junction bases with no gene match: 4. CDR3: CASSLGTGETHF. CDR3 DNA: TGTGCCAGCAGTTTAGGGACAGGGGAAACGCATTTT.

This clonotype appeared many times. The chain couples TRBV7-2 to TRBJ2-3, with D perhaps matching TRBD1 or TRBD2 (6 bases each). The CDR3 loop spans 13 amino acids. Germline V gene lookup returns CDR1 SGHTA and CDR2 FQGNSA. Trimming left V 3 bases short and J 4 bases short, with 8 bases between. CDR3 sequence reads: CASSLGGADTQYF. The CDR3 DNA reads TGTGCCAGCAGCTTGGGGGGCGCAGATACGCAGTATTTT.

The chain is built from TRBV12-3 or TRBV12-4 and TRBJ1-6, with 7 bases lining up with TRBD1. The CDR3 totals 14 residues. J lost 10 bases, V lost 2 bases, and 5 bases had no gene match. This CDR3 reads CASSLTGAQSPLHF. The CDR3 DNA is TGTGCCAGCAGTTTAACAGGGGCCCAATCACCCCTCCACTTT.

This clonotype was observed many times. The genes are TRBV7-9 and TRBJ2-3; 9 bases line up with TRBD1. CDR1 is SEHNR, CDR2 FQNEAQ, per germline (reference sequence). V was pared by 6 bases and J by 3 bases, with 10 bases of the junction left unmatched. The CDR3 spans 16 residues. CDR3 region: CASSQGVQGATDTQYF. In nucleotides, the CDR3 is TGTGCCAGCAGTCAAGGCGTACAGGGGGCAACAGATACGCAGTATTTT. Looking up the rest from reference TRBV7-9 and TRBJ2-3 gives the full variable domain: DTGVSQNPRHKITKRGQNVTFRCDPISEHNRLYWYRQTLGQGPEFLTYFQNEAQLEKSRLLSDRFSAERPKGSFSTLEIQRTEQGDSAMYLCASSQGVQGATDTQYFGPGTRLTVL.

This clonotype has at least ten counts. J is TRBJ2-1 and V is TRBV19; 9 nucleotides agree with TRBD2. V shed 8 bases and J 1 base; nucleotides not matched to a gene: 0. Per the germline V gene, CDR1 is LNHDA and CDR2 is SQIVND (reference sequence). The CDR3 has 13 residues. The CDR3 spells CASGLASYNEQFF. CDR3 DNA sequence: TGTGCCAGTGGACTAGCGTCCTACAATGAGCAGTTCTTC.

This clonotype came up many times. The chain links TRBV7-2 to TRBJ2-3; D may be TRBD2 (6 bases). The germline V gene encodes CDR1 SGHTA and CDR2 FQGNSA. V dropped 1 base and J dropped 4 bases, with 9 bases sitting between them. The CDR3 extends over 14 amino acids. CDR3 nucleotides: TGTGCCAGCAGCTTAGTTGTAGCGGCAGATACGCAGTATTTT. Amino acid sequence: CASSLVVAADTQYF.

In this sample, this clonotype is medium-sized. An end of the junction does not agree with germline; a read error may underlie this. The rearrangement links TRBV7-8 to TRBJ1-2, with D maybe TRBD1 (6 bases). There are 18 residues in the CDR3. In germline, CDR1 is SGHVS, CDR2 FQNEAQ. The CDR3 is CASSLAGGPGYGLSGYTF. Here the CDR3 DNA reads TGTGCCAGCAGCCTAGCGGGGGGGCCAGGGTATGGTTTGAGTGGCTACACCTTC.

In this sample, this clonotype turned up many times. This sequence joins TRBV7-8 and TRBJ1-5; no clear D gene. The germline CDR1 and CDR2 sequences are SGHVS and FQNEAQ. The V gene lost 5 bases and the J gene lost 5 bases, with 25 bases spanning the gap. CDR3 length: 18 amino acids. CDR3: CASSPVGVMNTGDQPQHF. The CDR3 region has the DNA TGTGCCAGCAGCCCAGTCGGGGTTATGAACACCGGTGATCAGCCCCAGCATTTT.

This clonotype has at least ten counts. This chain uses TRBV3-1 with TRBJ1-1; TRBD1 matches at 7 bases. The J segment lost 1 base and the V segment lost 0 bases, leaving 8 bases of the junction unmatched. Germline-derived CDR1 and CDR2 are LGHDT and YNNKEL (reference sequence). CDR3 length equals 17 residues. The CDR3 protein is CASSQDIAAGGNTEAFF. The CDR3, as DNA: TGTGCCAGCAGCCAAGACATCGCAGCAGGGGGGAACACTGAAGCTTTCTTT.

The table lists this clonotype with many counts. CDR3 amino acids: CASRTGTRFYNEQFF. CDR3 DNA: TGTGCCAGCAGAACCGGGACACGTTTCTACAATGAGCAGTTCTTC. The chain links TRBV12-3 or TRBV12-4 to TRBJ2-1; a weak D match, TRBD1 (6 bases). V dropped 6 bases and J dropped 3 bases, with 15 bases sitting between them. The CDR3 length is 15 residues.

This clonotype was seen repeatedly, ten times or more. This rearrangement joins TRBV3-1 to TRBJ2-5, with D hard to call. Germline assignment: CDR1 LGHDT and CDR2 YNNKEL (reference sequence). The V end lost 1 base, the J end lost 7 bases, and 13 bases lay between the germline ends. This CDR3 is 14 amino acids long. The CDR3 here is CASSQGATAGTQYF. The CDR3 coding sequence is TGTGCCAGCAGCCAAGGGGCCACAGCAGGGACCCAGTACTTC.